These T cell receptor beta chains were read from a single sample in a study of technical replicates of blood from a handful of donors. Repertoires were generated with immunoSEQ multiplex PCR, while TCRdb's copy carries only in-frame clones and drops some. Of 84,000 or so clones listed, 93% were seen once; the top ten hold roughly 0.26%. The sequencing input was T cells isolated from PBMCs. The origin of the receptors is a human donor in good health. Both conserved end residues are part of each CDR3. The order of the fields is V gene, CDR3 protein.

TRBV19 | CASSQLAALSYEQYF
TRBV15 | CATSRVGSGGPDTQYF
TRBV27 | CASSFGITGDNEQFF
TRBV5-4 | CASSLGPATSAFTTDTQYF
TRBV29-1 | CSVDRDYGYTF
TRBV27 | CASRRGSQETQYF
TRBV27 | CASAPGLSYGEQFF
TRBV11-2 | CASSFSGVNTGELFF
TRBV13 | CASSAYHEMDTQYF
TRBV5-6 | CASSLNERYGYTF
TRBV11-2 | CASSLDTRETQYF
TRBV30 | CAWTLGKGTEAFF
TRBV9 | CASSFGLVTSVGELFF
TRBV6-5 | CASSASGTYNEQFF
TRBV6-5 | CASSLTLRTEAFF
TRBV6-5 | CASSYSTSGSFIEQYF
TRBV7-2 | CASSLAGGRAETQYF
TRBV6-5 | CASPRSPERGEQYF
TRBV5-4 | CASSLAAGGINNEQFF
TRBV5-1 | CASSSGQGTYGYTF
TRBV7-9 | CASSLGQVGGYTF
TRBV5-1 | CASSWLTSGRADGEQYF
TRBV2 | CASVINTGELFF
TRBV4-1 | CASSQDSGEAFF
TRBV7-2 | CASSYHRGDWEKLFF
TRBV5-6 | CASSHDRAGEKLFF
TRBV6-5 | CASSYRGLNTEAFF
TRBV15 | CAIGVRDRAFTEAFF
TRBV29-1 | CSVHWGRVGEQYF
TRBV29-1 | CSVEEVTGGVGEQYF
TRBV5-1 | CASSLGTGYPEAFF
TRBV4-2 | CASSQPTGSSYNEQFF
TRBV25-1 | CASSPGEKLFF
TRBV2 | CASTPRGGGYTF
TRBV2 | CASSGEGFLSYEQYF
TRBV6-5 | CASSTYFGGDQPQHF
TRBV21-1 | CASSNRDRSVLGYTF